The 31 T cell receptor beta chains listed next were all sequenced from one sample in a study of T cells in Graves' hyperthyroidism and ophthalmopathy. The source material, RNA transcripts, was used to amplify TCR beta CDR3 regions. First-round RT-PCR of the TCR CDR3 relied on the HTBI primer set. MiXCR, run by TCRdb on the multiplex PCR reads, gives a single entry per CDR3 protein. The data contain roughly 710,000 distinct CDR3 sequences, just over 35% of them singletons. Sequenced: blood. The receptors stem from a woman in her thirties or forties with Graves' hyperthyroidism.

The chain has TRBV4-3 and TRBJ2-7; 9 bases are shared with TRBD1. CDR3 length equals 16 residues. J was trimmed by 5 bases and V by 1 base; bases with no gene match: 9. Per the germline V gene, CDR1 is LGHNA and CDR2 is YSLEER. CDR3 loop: CASSQGGQGGTNEQYF. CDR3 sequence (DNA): TGCGCCAGCAGCCAAGGGGGACAGGGAGGTACGAACGAGCAGTACTTC.

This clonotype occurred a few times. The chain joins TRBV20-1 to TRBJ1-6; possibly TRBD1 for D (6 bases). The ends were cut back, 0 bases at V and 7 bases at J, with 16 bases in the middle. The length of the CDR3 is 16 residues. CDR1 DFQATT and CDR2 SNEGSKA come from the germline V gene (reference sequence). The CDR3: CSAREPTGSPNSPLHF. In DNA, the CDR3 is TGCAGTGCTAGAGAGCCTACAGGGTCGCCGAATTCACCCCTCCACTTT.

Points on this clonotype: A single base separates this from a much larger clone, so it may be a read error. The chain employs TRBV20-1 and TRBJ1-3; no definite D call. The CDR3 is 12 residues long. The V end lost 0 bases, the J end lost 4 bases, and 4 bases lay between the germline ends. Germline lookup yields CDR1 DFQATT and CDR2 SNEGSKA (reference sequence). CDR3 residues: CSAREPGNTIYF. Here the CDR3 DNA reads TGCAGTGCTAGAGAGCCAGGAAACACCATATATTTT.

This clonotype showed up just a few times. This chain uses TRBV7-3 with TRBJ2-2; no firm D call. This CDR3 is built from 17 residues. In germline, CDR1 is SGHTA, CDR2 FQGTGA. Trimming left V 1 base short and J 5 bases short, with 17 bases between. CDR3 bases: TGTGCCAGCAGCTTAAATCGCGGCAGCCCGCGGACCGGGGAGCTGTTTTTT. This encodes CASSLNRGSPRTGELFF. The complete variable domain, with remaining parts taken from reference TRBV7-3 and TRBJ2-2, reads GAGVSQTPSNKVTEKGKYVELRCDPISGHTALYWYRQSLGQGPEFLIYFQGTGAADDSGLPNDRFFAVRPEGSVSTLKIQRTERGDSAVYLCASSLNRGSPRTGELFFGEGSRLTVL.

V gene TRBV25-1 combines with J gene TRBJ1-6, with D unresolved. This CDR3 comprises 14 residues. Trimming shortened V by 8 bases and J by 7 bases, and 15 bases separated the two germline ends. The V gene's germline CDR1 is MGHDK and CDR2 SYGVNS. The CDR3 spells CASRRSYVNSPLHF. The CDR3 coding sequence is TGTGCCAGCCGGAGGAGCTACGTAAATTCACCCCTCCACTTT. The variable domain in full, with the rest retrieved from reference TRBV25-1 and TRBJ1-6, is EADIYQTPRYLVIGTGKKITLECSQTMGHDKMYWYQQDPGMELHLIHYSYGVNSTEKGDLSSESTVSRIRTEHFPLTLESARPSHTSQYLCASRRSYVNSPLHFGNGTRLTVT.

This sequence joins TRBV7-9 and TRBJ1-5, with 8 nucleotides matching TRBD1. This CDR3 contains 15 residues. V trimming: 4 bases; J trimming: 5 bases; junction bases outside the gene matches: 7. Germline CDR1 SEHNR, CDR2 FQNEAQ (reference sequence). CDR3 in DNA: TGTGCCAGCAGCTCACCACAGGGGGTTGATCAGCCCCAGCATTTT. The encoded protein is CASSSPQGVDQPQHF. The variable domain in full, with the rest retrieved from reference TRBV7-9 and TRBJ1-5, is DTGVSQNPRHKITKRGQNVTFRCDPISEHNRLYWYRQTLGQGPEFLTYFQNEAQLEKSRLLSDRFSAERPKGSFSTLEIQRTEQGDSAMYLCASSSPQGVDQPQHFGDGTRLSIL.

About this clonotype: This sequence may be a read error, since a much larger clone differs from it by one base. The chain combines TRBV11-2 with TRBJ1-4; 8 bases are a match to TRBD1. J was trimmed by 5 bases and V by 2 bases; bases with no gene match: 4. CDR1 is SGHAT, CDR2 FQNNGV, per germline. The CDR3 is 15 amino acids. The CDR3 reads CASSLPGQVNEKLFF. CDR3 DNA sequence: TGTGCCAGCAGCTTACCGGGACAGGTGAATGAAAAACTGTTTTTT.

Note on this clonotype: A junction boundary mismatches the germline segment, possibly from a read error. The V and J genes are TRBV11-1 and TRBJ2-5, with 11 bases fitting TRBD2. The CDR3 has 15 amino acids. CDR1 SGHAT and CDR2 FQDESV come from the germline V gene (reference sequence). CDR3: CASSLAGGSQETQYF. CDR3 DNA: TGTGCCAGCAGCCTAGCGGGAGGTAGCCAAGAGACCCAGTACTTC. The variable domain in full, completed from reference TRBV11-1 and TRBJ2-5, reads EAEVAQSPRYKITEKSQAVAFWCDPISGHATLYWYRQILGQGPELLVQFQDESVVDDSQLPKDRFSAERLKGVDSTLKIQPAELGDSAMYLCASSLAGGSQETQYFGPGTRLLVL.

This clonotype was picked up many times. The CDR3 here is CASSRSSTDEQYF. The CDR3 DNA reads as TGTGCCAGCAGTAGGAGCAGCACTGACGAGCAGTACTTC. The chain joins TRBV7-9 to TRBJ2-7; no firm D call. V dropped 6 bases and J dropped 5 bases, with 14 bases sitting between them. The CDR3 contains 13 residues. Germline V gives CDR1 SEHNR, CDR2 FQNEAQ (reference sequence).

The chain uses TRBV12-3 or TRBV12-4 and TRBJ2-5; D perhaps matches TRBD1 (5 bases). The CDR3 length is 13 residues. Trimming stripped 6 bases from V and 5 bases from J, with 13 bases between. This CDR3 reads CASSDGPGETQYF. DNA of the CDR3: TGTGCCAGCAGCGATGGGCCAGGGGAGACCCAGTACTTC.

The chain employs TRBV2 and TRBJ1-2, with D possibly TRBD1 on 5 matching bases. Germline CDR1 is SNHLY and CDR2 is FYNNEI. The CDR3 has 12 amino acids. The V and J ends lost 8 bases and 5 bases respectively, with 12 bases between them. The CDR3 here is CASGTGDYGYTF. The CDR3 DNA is TGTGCCAGCGGGACTGGGGATTATGGCTACACCTTC.

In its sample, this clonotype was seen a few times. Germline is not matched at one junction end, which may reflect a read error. For the CDR3, the DNA is TGTGCCAGCAGTTTAACCCCCAACACCGGGGAGCTGTTTTTT. Protein product: CASSLTPNTGELFF. The rearrangement links TRBV7-3 to TRBJ2-2; the D is unclear. This CDR3 has 14 amino acids. Germline V gene sequence: CDR1 SGHTA, CDR2 FQGTGA.

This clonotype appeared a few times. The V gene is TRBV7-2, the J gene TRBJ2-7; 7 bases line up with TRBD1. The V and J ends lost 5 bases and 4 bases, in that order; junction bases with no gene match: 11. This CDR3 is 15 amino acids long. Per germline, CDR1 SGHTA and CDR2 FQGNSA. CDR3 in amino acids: CASSQGQESIYEQYF. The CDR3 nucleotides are TGTGCCAGCAGCCAAGGACAGGAATCCATTTACGAGCAGTACTTC. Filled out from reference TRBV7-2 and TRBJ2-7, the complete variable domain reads GAGVSQSPSNKVTEKGKDVELRCDPISGHTALYWYRQSLGQGLEFLIYFQGNSAPDKSGLPSDRFSAERTGGSVSTLTIQRTQQEDSAVYLCASSQGQESIYEQYFGPGTRLTVT.

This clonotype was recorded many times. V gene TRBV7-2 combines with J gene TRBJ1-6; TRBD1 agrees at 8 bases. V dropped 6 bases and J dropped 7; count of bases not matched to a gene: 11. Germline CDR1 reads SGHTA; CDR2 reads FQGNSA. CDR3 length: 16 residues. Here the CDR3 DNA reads TGTGCCAGCAGGAGCTCAGGGGGCGCGCAGAATTCACCCCTCCACTTT. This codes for CASRSSGGAQNSPLHF.

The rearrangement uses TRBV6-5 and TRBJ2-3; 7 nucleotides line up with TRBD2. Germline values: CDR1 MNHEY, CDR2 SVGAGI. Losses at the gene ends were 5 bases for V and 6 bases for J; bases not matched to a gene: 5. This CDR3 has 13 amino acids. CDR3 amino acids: CASSKLAKDTQYF. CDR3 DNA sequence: TGTGCCAGCAGTAAACTAGCGAAGGATACGCAGTATTTT.

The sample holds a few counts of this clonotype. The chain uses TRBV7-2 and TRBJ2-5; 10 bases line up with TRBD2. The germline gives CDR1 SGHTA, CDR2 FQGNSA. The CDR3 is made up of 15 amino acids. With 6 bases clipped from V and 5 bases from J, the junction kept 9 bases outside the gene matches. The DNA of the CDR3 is TGTGCCAGCAGTCCTGATATAGCGGGAGGCGAGACCCAGTACTTC. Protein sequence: CASSPDIAGGETQYF.

The CDR3, as DNA: TGTGCCAGCAGCTTAGAAACGGACAGGGTTGGGAACACCATATATTTT. Its translation is CASSLETDRVGNTIYF. This rearrangement joins TRBV11-2 to TRBJ1-3; 8 bases map to TRBD1. CDR1 and CDR2 from the germline V gene are SGHAT and FQNNGV. This CDR3 is built from 16 residues. Trimming took 0 bases from V and 7 from J; bases not matched to a gene: 8. The full variable domain, in which reference TRBV11-2 and TRBJ1-3 provide the parts outside the CDR3, is EAGVAQSPRYKIIEKRQSVAFWCNPISGHATLYWYQQILGQGPKLLIQFQNNGVVDDSQLPKDRFSAERLKGVDSTLKIQPAKLEDSAVYLCASSLETDRVGNTIYFGEGSWLTVV.

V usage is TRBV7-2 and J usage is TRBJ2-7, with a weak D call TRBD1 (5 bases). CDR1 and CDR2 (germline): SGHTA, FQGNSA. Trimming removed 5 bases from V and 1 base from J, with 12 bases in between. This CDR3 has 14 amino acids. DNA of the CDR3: TGTGCCAGCAGCGCCGGACATTCTTCCTACGAGCAGTACTTC. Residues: CASSAGHSSYEQYF.

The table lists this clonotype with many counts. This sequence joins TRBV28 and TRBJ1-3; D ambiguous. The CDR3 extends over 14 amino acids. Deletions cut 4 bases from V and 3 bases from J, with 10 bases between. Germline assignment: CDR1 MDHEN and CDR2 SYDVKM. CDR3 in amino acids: CASSSSDVGNTIYF. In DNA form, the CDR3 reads TGTGCCAGCAGTTCCTCGGACGTTGGAAACACCATATATTTT.

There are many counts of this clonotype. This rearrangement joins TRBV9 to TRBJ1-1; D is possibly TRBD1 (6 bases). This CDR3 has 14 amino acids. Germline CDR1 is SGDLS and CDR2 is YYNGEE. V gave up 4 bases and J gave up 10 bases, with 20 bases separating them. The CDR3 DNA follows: TGTGCCAGCAGCCCAGACCCTACAGGGATAGGAGCTTTCTTT. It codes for CASSPDPTGIGAFF.

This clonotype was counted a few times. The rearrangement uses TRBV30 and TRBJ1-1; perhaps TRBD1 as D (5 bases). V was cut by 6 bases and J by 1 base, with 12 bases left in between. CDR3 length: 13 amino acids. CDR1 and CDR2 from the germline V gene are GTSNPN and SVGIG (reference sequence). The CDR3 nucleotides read TGTGCCTGTGGGTGGGGGACGAACACTGAAGCTTTCTTT. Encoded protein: CACGWGTNTEAFF.

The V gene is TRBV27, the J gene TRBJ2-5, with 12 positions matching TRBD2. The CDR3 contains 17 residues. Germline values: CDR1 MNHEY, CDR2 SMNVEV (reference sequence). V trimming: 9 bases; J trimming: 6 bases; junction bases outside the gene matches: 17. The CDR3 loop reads CASRKGGLAGGHQTQYF. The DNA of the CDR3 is TGTGCCAGTAGGAAAGGTGGGCTAGCGGGAGGGCACCAGACCCAGTACTTC.

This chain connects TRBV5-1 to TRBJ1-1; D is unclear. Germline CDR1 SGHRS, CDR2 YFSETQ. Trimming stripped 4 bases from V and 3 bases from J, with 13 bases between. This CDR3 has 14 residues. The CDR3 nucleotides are TGCGCCAGCAGCCAAGTCCTGCGGTACACTGAAGCTTTCTTT. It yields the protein CASSQVLRYTEAFF.

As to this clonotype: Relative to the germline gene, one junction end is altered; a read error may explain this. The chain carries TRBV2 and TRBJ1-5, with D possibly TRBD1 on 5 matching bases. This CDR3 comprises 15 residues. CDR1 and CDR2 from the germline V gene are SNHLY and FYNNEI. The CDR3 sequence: CANSDRPRGAQPQHF. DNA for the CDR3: TGTGCCAACAGTGATCGTCCGAGAGGGGCTCAGCCCCAGCATTTT.

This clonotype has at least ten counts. CDR3 sequence (DNA): TGCAGCGTTACCGGGACAGGGATGCTGGACACCATATATTTT. Residues: CSVTGTGMLDTIYF. V usage is TRBV29-1 and J usage is TRBJ1-3; TRBD1 matches 9 bases. CDR3 length equals 14 residues. Germline V gene lookup returns CDR1 SQVTM and CDR2 ANQGSEA. V gave up 5 bases and J gave up 8 bases; unmatched junction bases: 10. The full variable domain, its missing parts supplied by reference TRBV29-1 and TRBJ1-3, is SAVISQKPSRDICQRGTSLTIQCQVDSQVTMMFWYRQQPGQSLTLIATANQGSEATYESGFVIDKFPISRPNLTFSTLTVSNMSPEDSSIYLCSVTGTGMLDTIYFGEGSWLTVV.

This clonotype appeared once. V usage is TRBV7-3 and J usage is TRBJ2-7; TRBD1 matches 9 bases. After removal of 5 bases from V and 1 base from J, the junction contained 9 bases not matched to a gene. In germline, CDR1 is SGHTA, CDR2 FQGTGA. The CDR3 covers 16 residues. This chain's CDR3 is CASSLLEGTGSYEQYF. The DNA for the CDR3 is TGTGCCAGCAGCCTCCTTGAGGGGACAGGGTCCTACGAGCAGTACTTC.

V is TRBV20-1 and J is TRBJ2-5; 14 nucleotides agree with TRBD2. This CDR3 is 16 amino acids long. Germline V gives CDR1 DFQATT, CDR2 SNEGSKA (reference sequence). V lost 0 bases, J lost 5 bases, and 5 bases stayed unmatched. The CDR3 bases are TGCAGTGCTAGAGATGGGACTAGCGGGAGTGAGGAGACCCAGTACTTC. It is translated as CSARDGTSGSEETQYF.

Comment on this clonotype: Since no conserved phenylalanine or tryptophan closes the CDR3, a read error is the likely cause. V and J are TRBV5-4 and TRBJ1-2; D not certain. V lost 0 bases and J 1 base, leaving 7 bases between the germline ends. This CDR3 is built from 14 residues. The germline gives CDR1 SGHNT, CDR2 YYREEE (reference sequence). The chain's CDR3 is CASSLDGNNYGYTL. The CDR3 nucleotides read TGTGCCAGCAGCTTGGACGGGAATAACTATGGCTACACCCTC.

The CDR3 sequence is CASSPPPSGYSYEQYF. CDR3 nucleotide sequence: TGTGCCAGCTCACCACCGCCGAGCGGGTACTCCTACGAGCAGTACTTC. This sequence joins TRBV10-3 and TRBJ2-7; maybe TRBD2 (6 bases). CDR1 and CDR2 (germline): ENHRY, SYGVKD. The V gene lost 10 bases and the J gene lost 0 bases, with 22 bases spanning the gap. The CDR3 is 16 amino acids.

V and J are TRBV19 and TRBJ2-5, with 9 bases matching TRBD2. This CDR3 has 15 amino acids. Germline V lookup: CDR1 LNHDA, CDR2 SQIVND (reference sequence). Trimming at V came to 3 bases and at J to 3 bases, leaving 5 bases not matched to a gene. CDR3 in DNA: TGTGCCAGTAGTATGGGGCTAGCGGGGAAAGAGACCCAGTACTTC. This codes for CASSMGLAGKETQYF. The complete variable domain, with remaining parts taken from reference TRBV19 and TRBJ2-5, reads DGGITQSPKYLFRKEGQNVTLSCEQNLNHDAMYWYRQDPGQGLRLIYYSQIVNDFQKGDIAEGYSVSREKKESFPLTVTSAQKNPTAFYLCASSMGLAGKETQYFGPGTRLLVL.

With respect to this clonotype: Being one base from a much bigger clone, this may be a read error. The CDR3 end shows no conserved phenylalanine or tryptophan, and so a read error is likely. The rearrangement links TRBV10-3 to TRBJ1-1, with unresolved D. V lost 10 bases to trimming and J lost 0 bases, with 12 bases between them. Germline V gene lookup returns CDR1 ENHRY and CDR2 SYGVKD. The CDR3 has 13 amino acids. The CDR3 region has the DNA TGTGCCACCTCAAGGCTAATGAACACTGAAGCTTTCCTT. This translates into CATSRLMNTEAFL.